This TCR beta chain was profiled in a study of response to subunit inactivated influenza vaccine. Study observations and caveats: The authors offered the suggestion that each seasonal influenza vaccination recruits few new T cells.

The sample holds a few counts of this clonotype. The target antigen is unknown. TCRdb called the RT-PCR reads again in MiXCR, with one record for every CDR3 protein. The repertoire holds 500,000 to 750,000 distinct CDR3 sequences, with 14% as singletons. The CDR3 loop spans 16 amino acids. V shed 2 bases and J shed 5 bases, with 15 bases lying between them. Germline V gives CDR1 SGHTA, CDR2 FQGNSA. Sequences were derived from PBMCs from blood, sampled 11 to 12 days after vaccination. V gene TRBV7-2 combines with J gene TRBJ1-4; D is perhaps TRBD1 (5 bases). The sequence was obtained from a man aged 45 to 65 who received an inactivated influenza vaccine. CDR3 sequence: CASSLNRAGRNEKLFF. CDR3 DNA sequence: TGTGCCAGCAGCTTAAATAGAGCAGGGCGGAATGAAAAACTGTTTTTT.